The entry that follows covers one TCR beta chain sequence. Its antigen is as yet unknown. Described treatment: oral pan-JAK inhibitor, 5-10 mg twice daily. Peripheral blood and lesional scalp punch biopsies were taken from alopecia areata patients. The data belong to a study of CD8+ T cells in alopecia areata. Background on the study: People stayed on tofacitinib for 6 to 18 months, then stopped the drug for 6 months. The study, taken as a whole, reports: Scalp clonality and expanded CD8+ clones among the top 100 showed significant decreases with tofacitinib. Uncertain still, given a single nonresponder, is whether baseline CD8+ expansion links to response.

After isolation, RNA underwent reverse transcription to generate cDNA as the sequencing template. Produced via immunoSEQ multiplex PCR; TCRdb's table is partial and in-frame only. The sample lists more than 95,000 clones, over 55% occurring once. Germline V lookup: CDR1 SGDLS, CDR2 YYNGEE. The junction had 9 bases not matched to a gene; V was cut back by 1 base and J by 5 bases. The CDR3 length is 16 residues. This specimen consisted of CD4+ T cells sorted from blood, obtained at week 4, from a patient treated with tofacitinib. The TCR sequence derives from a human donor with alopecia areata. J is TRBJ2-5 and V is TRBV9; 9 bases agree with TRBD1. The CDR3 coding sequence is TGTGCCAGCAGCGTAACACTTACAGGGGGCGGGGAGACCCAGTACTTC. It codes for CASSVTLTGGGETQYF.